The clone carrying this T cell receptor beta chain was seen ten or more times. As yet, its antigen is unknown. The cDNA was synthesized by means of template-switch 5'RACE, which was carried out with 10-nucleotide random UMIs. TCRdb re-derived calls from the 5' RACE reads in MiXCR, one entry per CDR3 protein. Among tens of thousands of distinct CDR3 sequences listed, around 4% were seen once. This sample is drawn from a study of neurological immune-mediated disorders. About the study: There were some 35 multiple sclerosis patients; approximately 31 were relapsing-remitting and 3 were secondary progressive. Whole-study results and caveats: Phylogenetic grouping assigned the repertoires of 18 of 34 multiple sclerosis patients to a single related-CDR3 cluster, which may represent a signature.

This CDR3 spans 14 amino acids. Germline V gene data show CDR1 as SGDLS and CDR2 as YYNGEE. V lost 3 bases and J 4 bases, leaving 8 bases between the germline ends. Stored at -80 C, 2 million PBMCs were the source of the unsorted libraries. This TCR was recovered from a man aged 30 to 39 with multiple sclerosis. V is TRBV9 and J is TRBJ2-6; D gene unclear. The specimen sequenced was PBMCs. The CDR3: CASSGSSGANVLTF. The DNA of the CDR3 is TGTGCCAGCAGCGGATCCTCGGGGGCCAACGTCCTGACTTTC.